The T cell receptor beta chain described here comes from a study of T cell responses to AZD1222 COVID-19 vaccine. The repertoire was sequenced with immunoSEQ multiplex PCR; TCRdb's copy has only in-frame clones and lacks some. The data show 90,000 to 150,000 clones, 87% seen once. Trimming removed 7 bases from V and 4 bases from J, with 7 bases in between. Germline lookup yields CDR1 WSHSY and CDR2 SAAADI. The CDR3 totals 12 residues. The source of this sequence is an adult in good health. V is TRBV10-2 and J is TRBJ2-2; D remains unclear. This sample comprised peripheral blood, obtained on day 0 of AZD1222 vaccination. Here the CDR3 reads CASMRTTGELFF. The DNA for the CDR3 is TGCGCCAGCATGAGGACCACCGGGGAGCTGTTTTTT.